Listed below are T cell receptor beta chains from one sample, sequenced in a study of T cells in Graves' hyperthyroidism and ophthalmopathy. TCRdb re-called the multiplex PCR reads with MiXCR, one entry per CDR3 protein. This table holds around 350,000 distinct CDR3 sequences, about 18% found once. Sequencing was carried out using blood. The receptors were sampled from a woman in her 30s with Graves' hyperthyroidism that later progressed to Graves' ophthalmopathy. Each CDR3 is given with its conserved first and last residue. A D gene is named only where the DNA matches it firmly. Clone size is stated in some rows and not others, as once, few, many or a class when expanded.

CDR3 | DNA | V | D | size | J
CASSQGLGRNYGYTF | TGTGCCAGCAGCCAAGGACTAGGTCGTAACTATGGCTACACCTTC | TRBV14 | NA | NA | TRBJ1-2
CASSPHWVGGNQPQHF | TGTGCCAGCAGTCCGCATTGGGTAGGGGGGAATCAGCCCCAGCATTTT | TRBV2 | NA | many | TRBJ1-5
CASGSDSSSYNSPLHF | TGTGCCAGCGGGTCAGACAGTAGCTCCTATAATTCACCCCTCCACTTT | TRBV7-2 | NA | many | TRBJ1-6
CATSDPLAGVYNEQFF | TGTGCCACCAGTGATCCACTAGCGGGAGTTTACAATGAGCAGTTCTTC | TRBV24-1 | TRBD2 | many | TRBJ2-1
CASSPTDGSYEQYF | TGTGCCAGCAGCCCGACGGACGGCTCCTACGAGCAGTACTTC | TRBV7-9 | NA | NA | TRBJ2-7
CASSRILQGEDTGELFF | TGTGCCAGCAGCCGCATATTACAGGGGGAAGACACCGGGGAGCTGTTTTTT | TRBV11-2 | TRBD1 | many | TRBJ2-2
CASSLFVWGGKGNQPQHF | TGTGCCAGCAGTTTATTTGTCTGGGGAGGGAAGGGCAATCAGCCCCAGCATTTT | TRBV28 | NA | NA | TRBJ1-5
CASSQLAAGQETQYF | TGTGCCAGCAGCCAATTAGCTGCGGGTCAAGAGACCCAGTACTTC | TRBV5-4 | NA | NA | TRBJ2-5
CASSYDSTGELFF | TGCGCCAGCAGCTACGACAGCACCGGGGAGCTGTTTTTT | TRBV5-1 | NA | many | TRBJ2-2
CASSRTSGRGAGEQYF | TGTGCCAGCAGCCGGACTAGCGGGAGGGGCGCCGGCGAGCAGTACTTC | TRBV3-1 | TRBD2 | many | TRBJ2-7
CASSYLVGELFF | TGTGCCAGCAGTTACCTTGTCGGGGAGCTGTTTTTT | TRBV6-2/TRBV6-3 | NA | many | TRBJ2-2
CASSPLGTTEAFF | TGTGCCAGCAGCCCATTAGGGACGACTGAAGCTTTCTTT | TRBV7-9 | NA | few | TRBJ1-1
CASSYPRTGQPQHF | TGTGCCAGCAGTTACCCGCGGACAGGTCAGCCCCAGCATTTT | TRBV6-2/TRBV6-3 | TRBD1 | many | TRBJ1-5
CASSESAGGYYEQYF | TGTGCCAGCAGTGAATCGGCTGGAGGGTACTACGAGCAGTACTTC | TRBV6-1 | NA | many | TRBJ2-7
CASSSSGTMNTEAFF | TGTGCCAGCTCATCTTCCGGGACAATGAACACTGAAGCTTTCTTT | TRBV28 | NA | many | TRBJ1-1
CASSLGSWSSYNSPLHF | TGCGCCAGCAGCTTGGGGTCCTGGAGCTCCTATAATTCACCCCTCCACTTT | TRBV5-1 | NA | few | TRBJ1-6
CASSFGARAPASNQPQHF | TGTGCCAGTAGTTTTGGGGCCCGGGCACCAGCTAGCAATCAGCCCCAGCATTTT | TRBV19 | NA | many | TRBJ1-5
CASRLSGQRKNNQPQHF | TGTGCCAGCAGACTCTCGGGACAACGGAAGAATAATCAGCCCCAGCATTTT | TRBV28 | NA | few | TRBJ1-5
CASRGQSSYEQYF | TGTGCCAGCAGAGGACAGAGCTCCTACGAGCAGTACTTC | TRBV28 | NA | many | TRBJ2-7
CASSQGGPASTDTQYF | TGTGCCAGCAGCCAAGGGGGGCCAGCTAGCACAGATACGCAGTATTTT | TRBV4-2 | NA | few | TRBJ2-3
CASSSRGLAGGLSNEQFF | TGTGCCAGCAGTTCCCGGGGACTAGCGGGGGGCCTCAGCAATGAGCAGTTCTTC | TRBV27 | TRBD2 | many | TRBJ2-1
CASSFVGTTDTQYF | TGTGCCAGCAGTTTTGTCGGAACCACAGATACGCAGTATTTT | TRBV27 | NA | many | TRBJ2-3
CSATWEWGTDKDTQYF | TGCAGTGCCACGTGGGAATGGGGGACCGACAAAGATACGCAGTATTTT | TRBV20-1 | NA | NA | TRBJ2-3
CASSLDSRLAVDEQFF | TGTGCCAGCAGCTTAGATTCTCGGCTAGCGGTAGATGAGCAGTTCTTC | TRBV11-2 | TRBD2 | NA | TRBJ2-1
CASRMAVLSYGYTF | TGTGCCAGCAGGATGGCGGTCTTAAGCTATGGCTACACCTTC | TRBV2 | NA | many | TRBJ1-2
CSARVPPGKGRGYNEQFF | TGCAGTGCTAGAGTCCCGCCAGGGAAGGGGCGCGGGTACAATGAGCAGTTCTTC | TRBV20-1 | NA | many | TRBJ2-1
CATSLSFDMREGTDTQYF | TGTGCCACCAGCTTGAGCTTTGATATGCGGGAAGGGACAGATACGCAGTATTTT | TRBV15 | NA | NA | TRBJ2-3